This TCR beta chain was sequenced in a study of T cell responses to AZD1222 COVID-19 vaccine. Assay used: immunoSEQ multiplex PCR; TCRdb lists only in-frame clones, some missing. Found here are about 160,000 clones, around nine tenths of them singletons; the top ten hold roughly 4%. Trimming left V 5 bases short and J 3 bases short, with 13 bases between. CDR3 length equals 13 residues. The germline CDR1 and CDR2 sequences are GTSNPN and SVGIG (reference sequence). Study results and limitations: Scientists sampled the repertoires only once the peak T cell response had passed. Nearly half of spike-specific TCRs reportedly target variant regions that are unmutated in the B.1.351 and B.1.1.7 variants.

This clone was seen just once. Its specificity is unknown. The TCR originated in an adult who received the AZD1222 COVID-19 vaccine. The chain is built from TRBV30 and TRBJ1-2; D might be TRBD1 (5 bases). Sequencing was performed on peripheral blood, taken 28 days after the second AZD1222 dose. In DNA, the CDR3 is TGTGCCTGGCTACGCGGGGGTGACTATGGCTACACCTTC. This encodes CAWLRGGDYGYTF.